Sequencing of this T cell receptor beta chain was carried out in a study of cytomegalovirus exposure and HLA in healthy donors. General observations from the study: DRB1 showed the most TCR associations and HLA-C the fewest in a later analysis, as rates varied by HLA locus. Trimming of TCR beta V- and J-genes showed a link, identified in a later analysis, to a missense DCLRE1C variant. Among TCR beta chains, those listed as cytomegalovirus-associated numbered some 170. Previously analyzed data showed that most TCR beta V segments were productive at a frequency of about 87% or about 30%.

As concerns this clone: What it binds is not known.

The CDR3 loop spans 14 amino acids. Trimming removed 3 bases at V and 4 bases at J, with 13 bases between. CDR1 is SGHRS, CDR2 YFSETQ, per germline. The study ran its PCR with 60 Vbeta and 13 Jbeta primers. Libraries were prepared by immunoSEQ multiplex PCR; TCRdb keeps only in-frame clonotypes and omits some of them. The data hold some 150,000 clones, with about 74% observed a single time. This chain connects TRBV5-1 to TRBJ1-1, with a weak D call TRBD1 (6 bases). The source of this sequence is a woman in her thirties or forties in good health and CMV-seronegative. Sequencing used PBMCs. CDR3 nucleotide sequence: TGCGCCAGCAGCTCCTCGGGGGGGGCCACTGAAGCTTTCTTT. Protein sequence: CASSSSGGATEAFF.